This T cell receptor beta chain was identified during a study of T-cell memory formation after mild COVID-19. 5'RACE primed from the constant segment yielded TCR alpha and TCR beta cDNA libraries bearing sample barcodes and UMIs. A single record per CDR3 protein comes from TCRdb applying MiXCR to the 5' RACE reads. The table has roughly 370,000 distinct CDR3 sequences, roughly 15% seen once. Study findings and constraints: For contracting clones, CD4+ ones sat mainly in CM and EM, CD8+ in EMRA. Whether day 37 second-wave clones are SARS-CoV-2-specific was not confirmed. Pre-infection memory carried some responding clones, suggesting that cross-reactive memory joined.

On this clonotype itself: As yet, its antigen is unknown.

Germline V CDR1 and CDR2: DFQATT, SNEGSKA (reference sequence). The V gene lost 5 bases and the J gene lost 3 bases, with 13 bases spanning the gap. The CDR3 contains 13 residues. This receptor was identified in a man aged 18 to 30 who had mild COVID-19 (a few samples of this study predate the infection). Cell type and time point are not known. Sequencing used PBMCs or a T cell subset sorted from them (not recorded which). J is TRBJ1-1 and V is TRBV20-1; tentatively, D is TRBD1 (5 bases). The CDR3 is CSAWDQGDTEAFF. DNA for the CDR3: TGCAGTGCTTGGGACCAGGGAGACACTGAAGCTTTCTTT.